This record looks at one TCR beta chain sequence and its context. Antigen specificity is unknown. The method was immunoSEQ multiplex PCR; TCRdb's version includes in-frame clones alone and lacks a portion of them. The profile shows roughly 2.1 million clones, around 93% of them singletons. Terminally differentiated effector memory CD45RA+ cells were excluded from the naive CD8 cells, which were CD45RO-negative and positively selected for CCR7. The data derive from a study of shared clonotypes between healthy human individuals. Whole-study findings and limits: Rarefaction gave evidence that sorted-subset sequencing remained incomplete despite large depth. Sampling was confined to blood; repertoires within tissues likely differ. Clonotype sharing among donors, it was expected, would be affected by sequencing depth. With four donors compared, 4% to 5% of naive CD4 clonotypes were shared.

The source of this sequence is a man aged 18-30 years in good health. Some clones in this sample may be carry-over from other donors' samples. Sequenced sample: naive CD8+ T cells from PBMCs.

CDR3 sequence reads: CASSLTAESTDTQYF. CDR3 nucleotides: TGTGCCAGCAGTTTAACAGCGGAGTCCACAGATACGCAGTATTTT. This sequence joins TRBV28 and TRBJ2-3, with D possibly being TRBD2 (5 bases). Trimming took off 2 bases at V and 2 bases at J, with 11 bases between the two ends. This CDR3 contains 15 residues. Germline V gene lookup returns CDR1 MDHEN and CDR2 SYDVKM.